The subject of this entry is one T cell receptor (beta chain). The CDR3 loop spans 13 amino acids. The V end lost 2 bases, the J end lost 3 bases, and 8 bases lay between the germline ends. The germline V gene has CDR1 SGHDT and CDR2 YYEEEE. This entry comes from a study of blood T cell repertoires in COVID-19. Sequencing used immunoSEQ multiplex PCR; TCRdb keeps in-frame clones, though not all of them. In the table there are about 80,000 clones, approximately 76% of which are singletons. The source material was peripheral blood. The V gene is TRBV5-6, the J gene TRBJ1-1; D might be TRBD1 (5 bases). The TCR originated in a man aged 70-80 years with active or convalescent COVID-19. DNA of the CDR3: TGTGCCAGCAGCTTCAGGGAATACACTGAAGCTTTCTTT. Protein sequence: CASSFREYTEAFF.